These 27 T cell receptor beta chains share one sample of origin, sequenced in a study of cytomegalovirus exposure and HLA in healthy donors. PCR primers comprised 60 Vbeta and 13 Jbeta primers. The data were produced by immunoSEQ multiplex PCR, yet TCRdb's version contains in-frame clones alone and is incomplete. The sample comprises approximately 150,000 clones, about 75% of which are singletons, and almost 6.5% rests with the top ten. Sequencing used PBMCs. All receptors come from a man aged 40-49 years in good health and CMV-seropositive.

The V and J genes are TRBV6-1 and TRBJ2-5, with a possible D match to TRBD2 (5 bases). V gave up 5 bases and J gave up 7 bases, with 14 bases separating them. The CDR3 contains 13 residues. Germline CDR1 is MNHNS and CDR2 is SASEGT. CDR3 residues: CASSSGFSGTQYF. DNA for the CDR3: TGTGCCAGCAGTTCTGGATTCAGCGGGACCCAGTACTTC.

The DNA of the CDR3 is TGTGCCAGCAGCTTGGCAAGTCCGAGCTCCTACAATGAGCAGTTCTTC. Protein sequence: CASSLASPSSYNEQFF. The chain combines TRBV5-4 with TRBJ2-1; D is uncertain. The CDR3 has 16 amino acids. Trimming left V 0 bases short and J 0 bases short, with 10 bases between. Germline assignment: CDR1 SGHNT and CDR2 YYREEE (reference sequence).

This sequence joins TRBV6-6 and TRBJ2-5; 10 bases map to TRBD2. The germline V gene encodes CDR1 MNHNY and CDR2 SVGAGI (reference sequence). With 2 bases clipped from V and 2 bases from J, the junction kept 2 bases outside the gene matches. There are 15 residues in the CDR3. CDR3 region: CASSYPSGRQETQYF. For the CDR3, the DNA is TGTGCCAGCAGTTACCCTAGCGGGAGACAAGAGACCCAGTACTTC.

The J gene is TRBJ1-6, the V gene TRBV2; possibly TRBD1 for D (5 bases). The germline CDR1 and CDR2 sequences are SNHLY and FYNNEI. The CDR3 has 14 residues. V was cut by 6 bases and J by 7 bases, with 13 bases left in between. CDR3 amino acids: CASREGRMNSPLHF. In DNA form, the CDR3 reads TGTGCCAGCAGGGAGGGGCGGATGAATTCACCCCTCCACTTT.

The chain carries TRBV18 and TRBJ1-1, with a possible D match to TRBD1 (6 bases). The germline CDR1 and CDR2 sequences are KGHSH and LQKENI. Trimming pared 6 bases from V and 2 bases from J, leaving 7 bases between. This CDR3 comprises 12 residues. This chain's CDR3 is CASSRGNTEAFF. The CDR3 coding sequence is TGTGCCAGCTCCAGGGGTAACACTGAAGCTTTCTTT.

The rearrangement uses TRBV27 and TRBJ2-5; 10 nucleotides line up with TRBD1. Germline V CDR1 and CDR2: MNHEY, SMNVEV (reference sequence). V shed 2 bases and J 0 bases; nucleotides not matched to a gene: 9. The CDR3 runs 18 residues. The CDR3 DNA sequence: TGTGCCAGCAGTTTAGGGACAGGGGCGGGCAGATACCAAGAGACCCAGTACTTC. Translation gives CASSLGTGAGRYQETQYF.

The rearrangement links TRBV5-5 to TRBJ1-1; no definite D call. The germline gives CDR1 SGHKS, CDR2 YYEKEE (reference sequence). This CDR3 is built from 16 residues. Trimming cost V 0 bases and J 1 base, with 13 bases left between them. The CDR3 spells CASSLGNRGGNTEAFF. The CDR3 DNA sequence: TGTGCCAGCAGCTTGGGGAACCGGGGAGGGAACACTGAAGCTTTCTTT.

This clone was seen a few times. The V call is TRBV5-1, the J call TRBJ2-5, with no clear D. Germline loops: CDR1 SGHRS, CDR2 YFSETQ. The CDR3 totals 13 residues. V lost 0 bases and J lost 3, with 6 bases in between. Written as DNA, the CDR3 is TGCGCCAGCAGCTTGGTTACAGAAGAGACCCAGTACTTC. As protein: CASSLVTEETQYF. Based on the CDR3 plus reference TRBV5-1 and TRBJ2-5, the full variable domain is KAGVTQTPRYLIKTRGQQVTLSCSPISGHRSVSWYQQTPGQGLQFLFEYFSETQRNKGNFPGRFSGRQFSNSRSEMNVSTLELGDSALYLCASSLVTEETQYFGPGTRLLVL.

The rearrangement joins TRBV2 to TRBJ1-1; D might be TRBD1 (6 bases). This CDR3 has 14 amino acids. The germline V gene encodes CDR1 SNHLY and CDR2 FYNNEI. Trimming took off 6 bases at V and 0 bases at J, with 11 bases between the two ends. CDR3 protein: CASSLDSMNTEAFF. The CDR3 DNA follows: TGTGCCAGCAGCTTGGACAGCATGAACACTGAAGCTTTCTTT.

The chain combines TRBV10-3 with TRBJ1-2; 10 nucleotides line up with TRBD1. The CDR3 is 13 residues long. V lost 4 bases, J lost 8 bases, and 4 bases stayed unmatched. Looked up from germline, CDR1 is ENHRY and CDR2 is SYGVKD. CDR3 protein: CAISGQGARGYTF. The DNA of the CDR3 is TGTGCCATCAGTGGACAGGGGGCGCGGGGCTACACCTTC.

This rearrangement joins TRBV11-1 to TRBJ1-1; D unclear. Trimming left V 5 bases short and J 0 bases short, with 13 bases between. The CDR3 spans 15 residues. Germline V gene sequence: CDR1 SGHAT, CDR2 FQDESV (reference sequence). The CDR3 DNA reads as TGTGCCAGCAGCACCCGAGGGCCCCTGAACACTGAAGCTTTCTTT. Translated: CASSTRGPLNTEAFF. Full variable domain (remainder filled in from reference TRBV11-1 and TRBJ1-1): EAEVAQSPRYKITEKSQAVAFWCDPISGHATLYWYRQILGQGPELLVQFQDESVVDDSQLPKDRFSAERLKGVDSTLKIQPAELGDSAMYLCASSTRGPLNTEAFFGQGTRLTVV.

V is TRBV5-4 and J is TRBJ2-1; 8 bases match TRBD1. With V trimmed by 4 bases and J by 2 bases, 14 bases remained unmatched. CDR1 and CDR2 from the germline V gene are SGHNT and YYREEE (reference sequence). The CDR3 length is 18 residues. CDR3 region: CASSPPPGAGGTYNEQFF. The DNA of the CDR3 is TGTGCCAGCAGCCCCCCTCCGGGGGCAGGGGGCACCTACAATGAGCAGTTCTTC. The full variable domain, in which reference TRBV5-4 and TRBJ2-1 provide the parts outside the CDR3, is ETGVTQSPTHLIKTRGQQVTLRCSSQSGHNTVSWYQQALGQGPQFIFQYYREEENGRGNFPPRFSGLQFPNYSSELNVNALELDDSALYLCASSPPPGAGGTYNEQFFGPGTRLTVL.

The chain couples TRBV5-1 to TRBJ2-2, with TRBD1 matching over 8 bases. J was trimmed by 1 base and V by 5 bases; bases with no gene match: 7. Germline V gene data show CDR1 as SGHRS and CDR2 as YFSETQ. This CDR3 region has 16 residues. This CDR3 reads CASSTVGTGNTGELFF. CDR3 DNA sequence: TGCGCCAGCAGTACTGTAGGGACAGGGAACACCGGGGAGCTGTTTTTT.

The chain employs TRBV11-3 and TRBJ2-7; TRBD2 matches at 13 bases. Germline V gene sequence: CDR1 SGHNT, CDR2 YENEEA. This CDR3 has 18 residues. Trimming at V came to 1 base and at J to 3 bases, leaving 9 bases not matched to a gene. The chain's CDR3 is CASSLGGTSGRGSYEQYF. The CDR3 nucleotides read TGTGCCAGCAGCTTAGGGGGAACTAGCGGGAGGGGCAGCTACGAGCAGTACTTC. Supplemented by reference TRBV11-3 and TRBJ2-7, the full variable domain reads EAGVVQSPRYKIIEKKQPVAFWCNPISGHNTLYWYLQNLGQGPELLIRYENEEAVDDSQLPKDRFSAERLKGVDSTLKIQPAELGDSAVYLCASSLGGTSGRGSYEQYFGPGTRLTVT.

This clone was picked up one time. This chain joins TRBV29-1 and TRBJ2-1; 7 nucleotides match TRBD1. Germline V gene data show CDR1 as SQVTM and CDR2 as ANQGSEA. CDR3 length: 14 residues. V dropped 3 bases and J dropped 8; count of bases not matched to a gene: 10. The CDR3 region has the DNA TGCAGCGTTGACTCGACAGGGTGGAGCGATGAGCAGTTCTTC. Translation: CSVDSTGWSDEQFF.

The V call is TRBV28, the J call TRBJ1-3; 7 nucleotides agree with TRBD1. Germline-derived CDR1 and CDR2 are MDHEN and SYDVKM. V shed 6 bases, J shed 0 bases, and the junction held 5 bases outside the gene matches. The length of the CDR3 is 15 residues. The chain's CDR3 is CASSAGTASGNTIYF. The CDR3 bases are TGTGCCAGCAGCGCGGGGACAGCCTCTGGAAACACCATATATTTT.

The rearrangement joins TRBV7-8 to TRBJ1-2, with D hard to call. Germline CDR1 SGHVS, CDR2 FQNEAQ. The V end was cut by 5 bases, the J end by 5 bases, with 12 bases between. The CDR3 length is 13 residues. CDR3 nucleotide sequence: TGTGCCAGCAGCGCCTTCGGGGTGTATGGCTACACCTTC. The encoded protein is CASSAFGVYGYTF.

V is TRBV27 and J is TRBJ2-2; D perhaps matches TRBD2 (6 bases). Germline-derived CDR1 and CDR2 are MNHEY and SMNVEV (reference sequence). The CDR3 has 14 residues. With 4 bases removed from V and 1 base from J, the gap between germline ends came to 7 bases. CDR3 sequence reads: CASSSGRNTGELFF. CDR3 sequence (DNA): TGTGCCAGCAGTTCCGGGAGGAACACCGGGGAGCTGTTTTTT.

This sequence joins TRBV27 and TRBJ2-1, with TRBD1 matching 10 bases. Germline loops: CDR1 MNHEY, CDR2 SMNVEV (reference sequence). The length of the CDR3 is 13 residues. V shed 8 bases and J 4 bases; nucleotides not matched to a gene: 2. CDR3 DNA sequence: TGTGCCAGCGGGACAGGGGAATACAATGAGCAGTTCTTC. Translation gives CASGTGEYNEQFF.

The chain combines TRBV11-3 with TRBJ1-1; D is undetermined. The germline gives CDR1 SGHNT, CDR2 YENEEA. CDR3 length: 12 amino acids. Trimming cost V 5 bases and J 3 bases, with 7 bases left between them. In nucleotides, the CDR3 is TGTGCCAGCAGCCTAACCCACACTGAAGCTTTCTTT. Encoded protein: CASSLTHTEAFF.

The chain employs TRBV7-9 and TRBJ2-5; 8 bases line up with TRBD1. Germline CDR1 is SEHNR and CDR2 is FQNEAQ (reference sequence). J lost 5 bases, V lost 5 bases, and 7 bases had no gene match. The length of the CDR3 is 14 residues. The CDR3 DNA reads TGTGCCAGCAGCATAAGACAGGGGCTGGAGACCCAGTACTTC. This sequence encodes CASSIRQGLETQYF.

This rearrangement joins TRBV19 to TRBJ1-2, with TRBD1 identical over 9 bases. Germline CDR1 LNHDA, CDR2 SQIVND (reference sequence). The CDR3 spans 13 residues. The trim removed 5 bases at V and 8 bases at J, leaving 6 bases unmatched. CDR3 bases: TGTGCCAGTAGTGCCAACAGGGGGCTGGGCTACACCTTC. Protein product: CASSANRGLGYTF.

The chain is built from TRBV19 and TRBJ1-2; D uncertain. Germline CDR1 reads LNHDA; CDR2 reads SQIVND (reference sequence). This CDR3 has 14 amino acids. Between the trimmed V and J ends, which lost 5 bases and 4 bases, there was a span of 14 bases. CDR3 in amino acids: CASSPSRGVYGYTF. CDR3 in DNA: TGTGCCAGTAGTCCCTCTCGGGGTGTCTATGGCTACACCTTC.

V is TRBV2 and J is TRBJ2-7; the D gene is possibly TRBD2 (6 bases). The CDR3 runs to 15 residues. The V end was cut by 5 bases, the J end by 1 base, with 15 bases between. Germline CDR1 is SNHLY and CDR2 is FYNNEI. CDR3 region: CASSPTSRLSYEQYF. CDR3 DNA: TGTGCCAGCAGTCCCACTAGCCGATTATCCTACGAGCAGTACTTC.

The V and J genes are TRBV19 and TRBJ2-1; 10 bases map to TRBD1. The CDR3 is 14 amino acids. V was clipped by 6 bases and J by 4 bases; unmatched bases: 3. CDR1 and CDR2 from the germline V gene are LNHDA and SQIVND (reference sequence). The CDR3 nucleotides read TGTGCCAGTAGGACAGGGGGCACTTACAATGAGCAGTTCTTC. Protein product: CASRTGGTYNEQFF.

This chain uses TRBV6-5 with TRBJ1-2; D is unclear. Germline V lookup: CDR1 MNHEY, CDR2 SVGAGI. The V end lost 5 bases, the J end lost 4 bases, and 5 bases lay between the germline ends. The CDR3 sequence is 11 residues long. As DNA, the CDR3 is TGTGCCAGCAGTGGCCGCTATGGCTACACCTTC. Protein: CASSGRYGYTF.

The CDR3 DNA reads TGTGCCAGCAGCATGGGAGGGTCGTGGATGGAGACCCAGTACTTC. Translation gives CASSMGGSWMETQYF. The chain has TRBV28 and TRBJ2-5; TRBD2 matches at 7 bases. After removal of 6 bases from V and 5 bases from J, the junction contained 12 bases not matched to a gene. This CDR3 has 15 amino acids. Germline values: CDR1 MDHEN, CDR2 SYDVKM.